One sample yielded the 23 T cell receptor beta chains listed below, sequenced in a study of blood T cell repertoires in COVID-19. Using immunoSEQ multiplex PCR, the repertoire was profiled, and TCRdb retains in-frame clones only, with some absent. The sample consists of under 300,000 clones, roughly 83% of them appearing once. Sequenced: peripheral blood. Source of these receptors: a human donor with COVID-19, enrolled during active disease. The donor label of this sample is uncertain.

The chain links TRBV19 to TRBJ2-5; D perhaps matches TRBD1 (6 bases). Germline values: CDR1 LNHDA, CDR2 SQIVND (reference sequence). The length of the CDR3 is 13 residues. V was pared by 7 bases and J by 5 bases, with 14 bases between. The CDR3 bases are TGTGCCAGTAAGGGCAGGGGCCGGGAGACCCAGTACTTC. Its protein product is CASKGRGRETQYF.

This chain connects TRBV24-1 to TRBJ2-3, with 13 bases identical to TRBD2. V lost 4 bases, J lost 8 bases, and 20 bases stayed unmatched. The V gene's germline CDR1 is KGHDR and CDR2 SFDVKD. The CDR3 spans 20 residues. CDR3 in amino acids: CATSDARQGQGGLAGFTQYF. The CDR3 DNA sequence: TGTGCCACCAGTGACGCTCGACAAGGACAGGGGGGACTAGCGGGATTTACGCAGTATTTT.

The J gene is TRBJ2-3, the V gene TRBV9, with 8 bases identical to TRBD2. Germline V CDR1 and CDR2: SGDLS, YYNGEE. The V segment lost 0 bases and the J segment 4 bases; nucleotides outside the gene matches: 13. The CDR3 contains 18 residues. The CDR3 nucleotides read TGTGCCAGCAGCGTAGGGGTTTCTAGGACTAGCCGATCAGATACGCAGTATTTT. It is translated as CASSVGVSRTSRSDTQYF.

This clone has more than one count but fewer than ten. At one end, the junction sequence differs from germline, possibly due to a read error. V and J are TRBV7-7 and TRBJ2-2, with 7 bases identical to TRBD2. The germline CDR1 and CDR2 sequences are SSHAT and FNYEAQ (reference sequence). This CDR3 is 16 amino acids long. This chain's CDR3 is CASSLAAGANTGELFF. CDR3 sequence (DNA): TGTGCTAGCAGCTTAGCCGCGGGAGCGAACACCGGGGAGCTGTTTTTT. The full variable domain, rest sourced from reference TRBV7-7 and TRBJ2-2, is GAGVSQSPRYKVTKRGQDVTLRCDPISSHATLYWYQQALGQGPEFLTYFNYEAQPDKSGLPSDRFSAERPEGSISTLTIQRTEQRDSAMYRCASSLAAGANTGELFFGEGSRLTVL.

V is TRBV5-1 and J is TRBJ1-3; 12 bases are a match to TRBD1. The CDR3 has 16 residues. J gave up 4 bases and V 3 bases, and 5 bases lay outside the gene matches. Germline assignment: CDR1 SGHRS and CDR2 YFSETQ. CDR3 loop: CASSWGQGAMGNTIYF. In DNA form, the CDR3 reads TGCGCCAGCAGCTGGGGACAGGGGGCGATGGGAAACACCATATATTTT.

This sequence joins TRBV15 and TRBJ2-3; TRBD2 matches at 11 bases. Germline loops: CDR1 LNHNV, CDR2 YYDKDF (reference sequence). The CDR3 has 17 amino acids. Trimming cost V 0 bases and J 0 bases; bases outside gene matches: 2. In nucleotides, the CDR3 is TGTGCCACCAGCAGAGAGACTAGCGGGACTAGCACAGATACGCAGTATTTT. It is translated as CATSRETSGTSTDTQYF.

Concerning this clone: The same CDR3 arises from other DNA sequences in this sample as well. The rearrangement links TRBV28 to TRBJ1-2; possibly TRBD1 for D (6 bases). Deletions cut 5 bases from V and 5 bases from J, with 15 bases between. The CDR3 loop spans 14 amino acids. Germline lookup yields CDR1 MDHEN and CDR2 SYDVKM. This CDR3 reads CASSPNRVGYGYTF. The DNA for the CDR3 is TGTGCCAGCAGTCCTAACAGGGTTGGTTATGGCTACACCTTC.

The chain carries TRBV4-1 and TRBJ2-1; 9 bases are a match to TRBD2. Germline-derived CDR1 and CDR2 are MGHRA and YSYEKL. Germline trimming cut 0 bases from V and 4 bases from J; bases unmatched to any gene: 10. This CDR3 is 18 amino acids long. The CDR3 DNA sequence: TGCGCCAGCAGCCAAGATTCGGGAGCGGGAGGTCCTTACAATGAGCAGTTCTTC. Its translation: CASSQDSGAGGPYNEQFF.

This sequence joins TRBV6-1 and TRBJ1-5; possibly TRBD1 for D (5 bases). CDR1 MNHNS and CDR2 SASEGT come from the germline V gene. The ends were cut back, 0 bases at V and 7 bases at J, with 13 bases in the middle. This CDR3 spans 15 amino acids. The CDR3 DNA is TGTGCCAGCAGTGAAGCGGGCAGGGCAGGCCAGCCCCAGCATTTT. It translates to CASSEAGRAGQPQHF.

This clone has only a few counts. The V and J genes are TRBV29-1 and TRBJ2-7, with D tentatively TRBD2 (6 bases). This CDR3 is 13 amino acids long. Trimming removed 3 bases at V and 2 bases at J, with 11 bases between. Germline-derived CDR1 and CDR2 are SQVTM and ANQGSEA. The CDR3 nucleotides read TGCAGCGTTGACGGCGGGACGACCTACGAGCAGTACTTC. This sequence encodes CSVDGGTTYEQYF.

The chain links TRBV6-5 to TRBJ2-7, with D maybe TRBD2 (6 bases). V was pared by 5 bases and J by 1 base, with 15 bases between. This CDR3 contains 15 residues. Germline assignment: CDR1 MNHEY and CDR2 SVGAGI. The CDR3: CASSTAGLRSYEQYF. The CDR3 nucleotides are TGTGCCAGCAGTACTGCGGGACTCAGATCCTACGAGCAGTACTTC.

This clone was counted between two and nine times. This chain joins TRBV2 and TRBJ2-2; 8 bases are a match to TRBD2. This CDR3 spans 15 amino acids. J lost 2 bases, V lost 6 bases, and 5 bases had no gene match. Per germline, CDR1 SNHLY and CDR2 FYNNEI. The CDR3 DNA reads as TGTGCCAGCAGGAGGACTAGCCAAAACACCGGGGAGCTGTTTTTT. Residues: CASRRTSQNTGELFF. The full variable domain, rest sourced from reference TRBV2 and TRBJ2-2, is EPEVTQTPSHQVTQMGQEVILRCVPISNHLYFYWYRQILGQKVEFLVSFYNNEISEKSEIFDDQFSVERPDGSNFTLKIRSTKLEDSAMYFCASRRTSQNTGELFFGEGSRLTVL.

This chain connects TRBV6-5 to TRBJ1-1, with 10 bases matching TRBD1. Germline assignment: CDR1 MNHEY and CDR2 SVGAGI. The CDR3 contains 13 residues. J gave up 10 bases and V 2 bases, and 4 bases lay outside the gene matches. DNA of the CDR3: TGTGCCAGCAGTTACGGGGGACAGGGGATAGCTTTCTTT. It specifies CASSYGGQGIAFF.

Points on this clone: This CDR3 is also generated by other DNA sequences in the sample. This chain joins TRBV11-2 and TRBJ2-7, with 8 bases matching TRBD2. The CDR3 contains 14 residues. The germline gives CDR1 SGHAT, CDR2 FQNNGV. J lost 0 bases, V lost 5 bases, and 3 bases had no gene match. CDR3 DNA sequence: TGTGCCAGCAGCCCGGGGGGGAGCTCCTACGAGCAGTACTTC. Protein sequence: CASSPGGSSYEQYF.

The V call is TRBV19, the J call TRBJ2-5, with 10 bases lining up with TRBD2. The CDR3 loop spans 15 amino acids. Germline loops: CDR1 LNHDA, CDR2 SQIVND (reference sequence). V shed 6 bases, J shed 4 bases, and the junction held 8 bases outside the gene matches. The CDR3 DNA is TGTGCCAGTAGCGGTCGTAGCGGGAGGTTAGAGACCCAGTACTTC. Protein: CASSGRSGRLETQYF.

V gene TRBV19 combines with J gene TRBJ2-3, with 13 bases lining up with TRBD2. The CDR3 is made up of 14 amino acids. V shed 8 bases, J shed 2 bases, and the junction held 1 base outside the gene matches. Per the germline V gene, CDR1 is LNHDA and CDR2 is SQIVND (reference sequence). CDR3 sequence (DNA): TGTGCCAGTGGACTAGCGGGGGACACAGATACGCAGTATTTT. Amino acid sequence: CASGLAGDTDTQYF. The whole variable domain, filled in from reference TRBV19 and TRBJ2-3, reads DGGITQSPKYLFRKEGQNVTLSCEQNLNHDAMYWYRQDPGQGLRLIYYSQIVNDFQKGDIAEGYSVSREKKESFPLTVTSAQKNPTAFYLCASGLAGDTDTQYFGPGTRLTVL.

V and J are TRBV5-1 and TRBJ2-5; a weak D match, TRBD1 (6 bases). Germline CDR1 SGHRS, CDR2 YFSETQ. Deletions cut 1 base from V and 3 bases from J, with 13 bases between. CDR3 length: 15 residues. CDR3 loop: CASSLTGTPEETQYF. The DNA of the CDR3 is TGCGCCAGCAGCTTGACCGGGACACCTGAAGAGACCCAGTACTTC.

The chain has TRBV5-3 and TRBJ2-1; the match to TRBD1 covers 7 bases. TRBV5-3 is an ORF for which the function is uncertain. J gave up 2 bases and V 4 bases, and 6 bases lay outside the gene matches. CDR3 length: 15 residues. Here the CDR3 reads CARSTPGQAYNEQFF. CDR3 DNA: TGTGCCAGAAGCACCCCCGGACAGGCCTACAATGAGCAGTTCTTC.

The rearrangement uses TRBV19 and TRBJ1-1; D unclear. V lost 7 bases and J 5 bases, leaving 11 bases between the germline ends. The V gene's germline CDR1 is LNHDA and CDR2 SQIVND (reference sequence). The CDR3 length is 12 residues. CDR3 protein: CASIRRETEAFF. The DNA for the CDR3 is TGTGCCAGTATAAGGAGGGAAACTGAAGCTTTCTTT.

This chain links TRBV27 with TRBJ2-1; weak D call: TRBD2 (6 bases). Germline CDR1 reads MNHEY; CDR2 reads SMNVEV (reference sequence). The CDR3 is 11 amino acids. V dropped 4 bases and J dropped 12 bases, with 10 bases sitting between them. The CDR3 DNA sequence: TGTGCCAGCAGTTGGGGGGATTTGCAGTTCTTC. Its protein product is CASSWGDLQFF.

The chain couples TRBV27 to TRBJ1-4, with 7 bases aligning to TRBD1. Germline V CDR1 and CDR2: MNHEY, SMNVEV (reference sequence). The CDR3 length is 16 residues. The trim removed 5 bases at V and 9 bases at J, leaving 15 bases unmatched. CDR3 residues: CASSPPRREGGQKLFF. The CDR3, as DNA: TGTGCCAGCAGTCCCCCCCGGAGGGAAGGGGGCCAAAAACTGTTTTTT.

The V gene is TRBV5-1, the J gene TRBJ2-7; 7 bases fit TRBD1. CDR3 length: 15 amino acids. The V gene's germline CDR1 is SGHRS and CDR2 YFSETQ. V lost 4 bases to trimming and J lost 5 bases; unmatched junction nucleotides: 12. The CDR3 DNA sequence: TGCGCCAGCAGCACGGACGGGACAGTAACCGACGAGCAGTACTTC. Translation gives CASSTDGTVTDEQYF.

The genes are TRBV7-3 and TRBJ2-2, with TRBD2 identical over 8 bases. V lost 5 bases, J lost 4 bases, and 3 bases stayed unmatched. The CDR3 sequence is 14 residues long. Germline values: CDR1 SGHTA, CDR2 FQGTGA. CDR3 DNA sequence: TGTGCCAGCAGCCGGGAGGGAGGCACCGGGGAGCTGTTTTTT. It specifies CASSREGGTGELFF.